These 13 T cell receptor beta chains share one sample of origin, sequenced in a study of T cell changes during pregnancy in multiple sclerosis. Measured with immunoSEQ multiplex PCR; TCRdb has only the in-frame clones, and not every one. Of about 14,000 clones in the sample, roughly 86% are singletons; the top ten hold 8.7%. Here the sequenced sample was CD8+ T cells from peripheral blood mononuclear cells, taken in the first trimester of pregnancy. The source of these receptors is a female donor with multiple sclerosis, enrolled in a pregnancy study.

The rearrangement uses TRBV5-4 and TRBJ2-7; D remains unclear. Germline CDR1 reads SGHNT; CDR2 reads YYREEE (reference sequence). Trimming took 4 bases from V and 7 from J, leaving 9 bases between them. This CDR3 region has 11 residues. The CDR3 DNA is TGTGCCAGCAGCACCGGTTATGAGCAGTACTTC. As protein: CASSTGYEQYF.

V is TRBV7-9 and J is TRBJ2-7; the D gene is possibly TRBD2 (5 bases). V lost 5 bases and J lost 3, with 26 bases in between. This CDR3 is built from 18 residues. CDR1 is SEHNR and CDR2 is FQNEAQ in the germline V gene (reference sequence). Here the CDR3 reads CASSRLAGEQSSGYEQYF. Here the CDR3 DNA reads TGTGCCAGCAGCCGGCTCGCTGGGGAGCAGAGTTCCGGCTACGAGCAGTACTTC.

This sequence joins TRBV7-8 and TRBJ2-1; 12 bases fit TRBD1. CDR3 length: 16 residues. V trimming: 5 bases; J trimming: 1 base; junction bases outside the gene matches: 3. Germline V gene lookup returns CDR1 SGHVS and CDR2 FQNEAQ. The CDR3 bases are TGTGCCAGCAGCCCGGGACAGGGGGCTTCCTACAATGAGCAGTTCTTC. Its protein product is CASSPGQGASYNEQFF. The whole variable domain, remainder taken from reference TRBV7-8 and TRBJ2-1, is GAGVSQSPRYKVAKRGQDVALRCDPISGHVSLFWYQQALGQGPEFLTYFQNEAQLDKSGLPSDRFFAERPEGSVSTLKIQRTQQEDSAVYLCASSPGQGASYNEQFFGPGTRLTVL.

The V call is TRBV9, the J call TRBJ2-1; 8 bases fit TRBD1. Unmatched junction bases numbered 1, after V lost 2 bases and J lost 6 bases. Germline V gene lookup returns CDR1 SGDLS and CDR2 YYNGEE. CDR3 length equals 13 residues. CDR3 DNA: TGTGCCAGCAGCGTCAGGGGGCCCAATGAGCAGTTCTTC. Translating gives CASSVRGPNEQFF.

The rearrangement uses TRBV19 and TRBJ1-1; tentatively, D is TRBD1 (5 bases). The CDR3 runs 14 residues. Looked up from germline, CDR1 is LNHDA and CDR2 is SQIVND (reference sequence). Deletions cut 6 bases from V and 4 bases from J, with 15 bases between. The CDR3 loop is CASRHPQGGTEAFF. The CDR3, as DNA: TGTGCCAGTAGACACCCCCAGGGTGGCACTGAAGCTTTCTTT.

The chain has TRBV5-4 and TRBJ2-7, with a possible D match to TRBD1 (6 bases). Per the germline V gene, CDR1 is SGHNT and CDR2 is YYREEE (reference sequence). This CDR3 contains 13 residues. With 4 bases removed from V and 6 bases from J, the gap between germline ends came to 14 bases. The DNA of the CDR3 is TGTGCCAGCAGCATAAGGGACAACCGCGAGCAGTACTTC. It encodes CASSIRDNREQYF. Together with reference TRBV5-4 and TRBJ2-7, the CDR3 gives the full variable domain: ETGVTQSPTHLIKTRGQQVTLRCSSQSGHNTVSWYQQALGQGPQFIFQYYREEENGRGNFPPRFSGLQFPNYSSELNVNALELDDSALYLCASSIRDNREQYFGPGTRLTVT.

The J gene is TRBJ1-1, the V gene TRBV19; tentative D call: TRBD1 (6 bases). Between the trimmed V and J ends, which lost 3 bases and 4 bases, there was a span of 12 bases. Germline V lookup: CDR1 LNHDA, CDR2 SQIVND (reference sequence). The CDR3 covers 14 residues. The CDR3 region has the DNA TGTGCCAGTAGTATCGGGGGGCCCCCCACTGAAGCTTTCTTT. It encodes CASSIGGPPTEAFF.

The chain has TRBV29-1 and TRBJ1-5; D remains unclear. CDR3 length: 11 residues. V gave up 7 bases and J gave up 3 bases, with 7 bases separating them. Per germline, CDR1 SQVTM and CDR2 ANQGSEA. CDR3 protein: CSGAHNQPQHF. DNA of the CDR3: TGCAGCGGGGCCCACAATCAGCCCCAGCATTTT. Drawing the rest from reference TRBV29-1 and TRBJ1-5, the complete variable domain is SAVISQKPSRDICQRGTSLTIQCQVDSQVTMMFWYRQQPGQSLTLIATANQGSEATYESGFVIDKFPISRPNLTFSTLTVSNMSPEDSSIYLCSGAHNQPQHFGDGTRLSIL.

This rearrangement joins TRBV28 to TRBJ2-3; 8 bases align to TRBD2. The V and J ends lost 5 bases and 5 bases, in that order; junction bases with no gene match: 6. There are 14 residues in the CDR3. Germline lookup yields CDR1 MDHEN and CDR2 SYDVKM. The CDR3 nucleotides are TGTGCCAGCAGTATCGGGGGGGCTGGAGATACGCAGTATTTT. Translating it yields CASSIGGAGDTQYF. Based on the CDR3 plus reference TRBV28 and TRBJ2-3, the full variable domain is DVKVTQSSRYLVKRTGEKVFLECVQDMDHENMFWYRQDPGLGLRLIYFSYDVKMKEKGDIPEGYSVSREKKERFSLILESASTNQTSMYLCASSIGGAGDTQYFGPGTRLTVL.

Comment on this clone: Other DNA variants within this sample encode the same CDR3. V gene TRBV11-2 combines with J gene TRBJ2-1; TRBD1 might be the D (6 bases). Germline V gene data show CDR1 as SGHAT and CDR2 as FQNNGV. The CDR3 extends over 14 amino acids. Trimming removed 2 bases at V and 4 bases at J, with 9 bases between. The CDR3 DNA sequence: TGTGCCAGCAGCTTACCAGGGGCGTACAATGAGCAGTTCTTC. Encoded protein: CASSLPGAYNEQFF.

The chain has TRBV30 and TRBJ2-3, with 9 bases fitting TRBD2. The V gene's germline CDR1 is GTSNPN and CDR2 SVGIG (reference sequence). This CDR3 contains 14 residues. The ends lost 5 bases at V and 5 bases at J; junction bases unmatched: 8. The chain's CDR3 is CAWGLAGPQDTQYF. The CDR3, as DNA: TGTGCCTGGGGTCTAGCGGGGCCCCAAGATACGCAGTATTTT.

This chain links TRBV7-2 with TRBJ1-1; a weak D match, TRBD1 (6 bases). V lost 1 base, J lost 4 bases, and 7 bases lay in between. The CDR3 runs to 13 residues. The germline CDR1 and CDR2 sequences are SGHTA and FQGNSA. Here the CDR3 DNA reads TGTGCCAGCAGCTTAGGGACAGCCACTGAAGCTTTCTTT. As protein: CASSLGTATEAFF.

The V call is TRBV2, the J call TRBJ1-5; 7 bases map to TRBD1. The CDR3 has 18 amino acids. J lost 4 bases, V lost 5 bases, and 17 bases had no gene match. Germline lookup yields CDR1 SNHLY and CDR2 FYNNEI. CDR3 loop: CASSLEQGKPLANQPQHF. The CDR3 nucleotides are TGTGCCAGCAGTCTGGAACAGGGGAAGCCCCTAGCAAATCAGCCCCAGCATTTT.